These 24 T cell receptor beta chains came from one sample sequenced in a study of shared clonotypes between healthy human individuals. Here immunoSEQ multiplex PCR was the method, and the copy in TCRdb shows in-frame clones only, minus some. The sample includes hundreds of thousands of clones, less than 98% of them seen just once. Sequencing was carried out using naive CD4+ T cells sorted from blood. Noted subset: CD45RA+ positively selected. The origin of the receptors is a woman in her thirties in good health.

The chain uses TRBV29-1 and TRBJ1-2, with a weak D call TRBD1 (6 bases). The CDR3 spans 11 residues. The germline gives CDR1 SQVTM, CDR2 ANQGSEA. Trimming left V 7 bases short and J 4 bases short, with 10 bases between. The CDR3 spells CSARGLYGYTF. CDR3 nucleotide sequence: TGCAGCGCCAGGGGCCTCTATGGCTACACCTTC. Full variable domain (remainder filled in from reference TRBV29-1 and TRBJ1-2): SAVISQKPSRDICQRGTSLTIQCQVDSQVTMMFWYRQQPGQSLTLIATANQGSEATYESGFVIDKFPISRPNLTFSTLTVSNMSPEDSSIYLCSARGLYGYTFGSGTRLTVV.

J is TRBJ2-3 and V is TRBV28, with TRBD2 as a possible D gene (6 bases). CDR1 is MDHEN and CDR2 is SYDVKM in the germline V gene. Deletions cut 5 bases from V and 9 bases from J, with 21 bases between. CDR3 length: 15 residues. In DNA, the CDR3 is TGTGCCAGCAGTCCCTCGGGACTTCCGAGCGGGACGCAGTATTTT. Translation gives CASSPSGLPSGTQYF.

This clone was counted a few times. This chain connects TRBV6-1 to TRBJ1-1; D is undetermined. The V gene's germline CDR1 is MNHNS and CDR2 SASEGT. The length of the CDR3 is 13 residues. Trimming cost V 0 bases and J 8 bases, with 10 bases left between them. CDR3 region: CASSEADITEAFF. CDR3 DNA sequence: TGTGCCAGCAGTGAAGCAGATATAACCGAAGCTTTCTTT.

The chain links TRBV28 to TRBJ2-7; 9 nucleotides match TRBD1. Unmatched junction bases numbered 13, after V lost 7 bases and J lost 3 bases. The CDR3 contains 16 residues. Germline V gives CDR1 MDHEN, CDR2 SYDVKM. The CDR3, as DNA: TGTGCCAGCACCCGAACGGGAACAGGGGGCATCTACGAGCAGTACTTC. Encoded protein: CASTRTGTGGIYEQYF. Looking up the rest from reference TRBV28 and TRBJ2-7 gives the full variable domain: DVKVTQSSRYLVKRTGEKVFLECVQDMDHENMFWYRQDPGLGLRLIYFSYDVKMKEKGDIPEGYSVSREKKERFSLILESASTNQTSMYLCASTRTGTGGIYEQYFGPGTRLTVT.

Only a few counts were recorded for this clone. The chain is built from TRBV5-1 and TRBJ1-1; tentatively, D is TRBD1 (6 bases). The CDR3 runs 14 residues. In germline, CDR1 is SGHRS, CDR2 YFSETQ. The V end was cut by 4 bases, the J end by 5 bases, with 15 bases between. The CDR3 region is CASSADGGWTEAFF. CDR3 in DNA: TGCGCCAGCAGCGCGGATGGGGGCTGGACTGAAGCTTTCTTT.

CDR3 amino acids: CASNEGDRTYGYTF. CDR3 sequence (DNA): TGCGCCAGCAACGAGGGGGATCGGACTTATGGCTACACCTTC. This chain connects TRBV5-1 to TRBJ1-2, with D tentatively TRBD1 (6 bases). From germline, CDR1 is SGHRS and CDR2 YFSETQ. The V end was cut by 6 bases, the J end by 5 bases, with 17 bases between. CDR3 length: 14 amino acids.

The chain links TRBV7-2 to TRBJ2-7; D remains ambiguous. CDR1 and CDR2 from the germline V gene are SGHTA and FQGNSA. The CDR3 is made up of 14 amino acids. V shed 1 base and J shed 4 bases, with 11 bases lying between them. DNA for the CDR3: TGTGCCAGCAGCTTAGATTTGCAGGTTTACGAGCAGTACTTC. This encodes CASSLDLQVYEQYF.

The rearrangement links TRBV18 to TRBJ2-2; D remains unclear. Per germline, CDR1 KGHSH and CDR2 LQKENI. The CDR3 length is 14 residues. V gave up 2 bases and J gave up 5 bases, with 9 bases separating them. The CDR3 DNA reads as TGTGCCAGCTCACCAGGGGTTGATACCGGGGAGCTGTTTTTT. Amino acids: CASSPGVDTGELFF.

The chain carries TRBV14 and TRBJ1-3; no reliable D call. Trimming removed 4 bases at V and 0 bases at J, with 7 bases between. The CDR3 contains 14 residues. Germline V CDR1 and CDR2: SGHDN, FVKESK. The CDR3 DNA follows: TGTGCCAGCAGCCCACAGATCTCTGGAAACACCATATATTTT. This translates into CASSPQISGNTIYF.

CDR3 coding DNA: TGTGCCAGCAGCAAGAACCACTGGGAGACCCAGTACTTC. Protein product: CASSKNHWETQYF. The chain employs TRBV6-5 and TRBJ2-5; no clear D gene. Per the germline V gene, CDR1 is MNHEY and CDR2 is SVGAGI. The ends were cut back, 6 bases at V and 5 bases at J, with 13 bases in the middle. The CDR3 totals 13 residues.

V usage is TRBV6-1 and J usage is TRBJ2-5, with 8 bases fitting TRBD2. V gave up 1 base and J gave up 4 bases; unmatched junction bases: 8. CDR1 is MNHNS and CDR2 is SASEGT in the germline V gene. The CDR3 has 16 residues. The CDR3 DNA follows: TGTGCCAGCAGTGAAGTTGGTAGCGGGAACGCAGAGACCCAGTACTTC. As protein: CASSEVGSGNAETQYF.

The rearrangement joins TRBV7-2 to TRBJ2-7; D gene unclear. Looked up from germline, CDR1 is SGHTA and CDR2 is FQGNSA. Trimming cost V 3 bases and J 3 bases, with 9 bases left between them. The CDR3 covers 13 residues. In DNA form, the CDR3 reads TGTGCCAGCAGCTTTGCCGGAAACTACGAGCAGTACTTC. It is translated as CASSFAGNYEQYF.

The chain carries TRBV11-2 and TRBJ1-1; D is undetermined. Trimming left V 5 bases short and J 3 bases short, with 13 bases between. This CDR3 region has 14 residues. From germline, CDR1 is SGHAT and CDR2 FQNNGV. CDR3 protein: CASSPDVTYTEAFF. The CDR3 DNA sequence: TGTGCCAGCAGCCCGGATGTTACCTACACTGAAGCTTTCTTT.

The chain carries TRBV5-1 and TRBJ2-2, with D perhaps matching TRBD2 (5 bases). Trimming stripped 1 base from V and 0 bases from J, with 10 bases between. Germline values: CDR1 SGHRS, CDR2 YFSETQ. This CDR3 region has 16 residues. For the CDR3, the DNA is TGCGCCAGCAGCTTGCTCGCTAGCTCGAACACCGGGGAGCTGTTTTTT. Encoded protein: CASSLLASSNTGELFF.

The CDR3 nucleotides read TGTGCCAGCAGTTCGCTAGCGGGAGCATTAGATACGCAGTATTTT. This gives the protein CASSSLAGALDTQYF. This chain connects TRBV27 to TRBJ2-3, with 10 bases identical to TRBD2. The CDR3 is 15 residues long. V was pared by 4 bases and J by 5 bases, with 6 bases of the junction left unmatched. The germline V gene has CDR1 MNHEY and CDR2 SMNVEV (reference sequence).

In DNA form, the CDR3 reads TGTGCCTGGGCTCTCCAGGGGGCGTCCGGGGAGCTGTTTTTT. Translated, it gives CAWALQGASGELFF. The chain employs TRBV30 and TRBJ2-2, with 8 positions matching TRBD1. V trimming: 5 bases; J trimming: 6 bases; junction bases outside the gene matches: 8. CDR1 GTSNPN and CDR2 SVGIG come from the germline V gene (reference sequence). The CDR3 extends over 14 amino acids.

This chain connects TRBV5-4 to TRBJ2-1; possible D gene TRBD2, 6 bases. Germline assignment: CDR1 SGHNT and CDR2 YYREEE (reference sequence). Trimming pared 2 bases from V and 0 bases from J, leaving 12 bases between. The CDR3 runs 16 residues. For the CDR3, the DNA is TGTGCCAGCAGCTTTCTAGCGCAGAGCTCCTACAATGAGCAGTTCTTC. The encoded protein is CASSFLAQSSYNEQFF.

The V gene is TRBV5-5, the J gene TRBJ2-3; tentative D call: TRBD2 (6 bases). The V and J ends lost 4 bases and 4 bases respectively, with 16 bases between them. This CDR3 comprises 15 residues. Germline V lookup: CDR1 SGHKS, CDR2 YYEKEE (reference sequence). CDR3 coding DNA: TGTGCCAGCAGCCGCCCGGGAGTCGCGGCAGATACGCAGTATTTT. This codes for CASSRPGVAADTQYF.

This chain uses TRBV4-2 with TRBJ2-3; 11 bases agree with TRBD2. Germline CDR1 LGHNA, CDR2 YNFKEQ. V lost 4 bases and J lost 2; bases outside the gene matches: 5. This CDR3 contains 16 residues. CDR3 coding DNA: TGTGCCAGCAGCCCGAGGACTAGCGGGTCCACAGATACGCAGTATTTT. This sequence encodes CASSPRTSGSTDTQYF.

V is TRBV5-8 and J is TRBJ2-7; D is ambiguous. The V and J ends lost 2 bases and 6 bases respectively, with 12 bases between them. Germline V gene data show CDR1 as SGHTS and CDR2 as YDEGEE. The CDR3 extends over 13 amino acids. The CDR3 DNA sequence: TGTGCCAGCAGCTTATCTTTCGGCCGCGAGCAGTACTTC. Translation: CASSLSFGREQYF.

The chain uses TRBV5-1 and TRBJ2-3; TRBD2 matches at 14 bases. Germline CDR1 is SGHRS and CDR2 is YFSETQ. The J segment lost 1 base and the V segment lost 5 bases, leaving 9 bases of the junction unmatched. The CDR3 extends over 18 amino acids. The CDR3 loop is CASSHGLAGGPGTDTQYF. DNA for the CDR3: TGCGCCAGCAGTCACGGACTAGCGGGAGGTCCAGGCACAGATACGCAGTATTTT.

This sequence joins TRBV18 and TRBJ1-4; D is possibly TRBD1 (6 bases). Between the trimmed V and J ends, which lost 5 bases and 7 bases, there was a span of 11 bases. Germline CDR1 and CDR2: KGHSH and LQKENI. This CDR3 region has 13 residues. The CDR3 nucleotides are TGTGCCAGCTCAAACAGGGTTGGTGAAAAACTGTTTTTT. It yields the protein CASSNRVGEKLFF.

CDR3 sequence (DNA): TGTGCCATCAGTGGGCGGACTAGCGGGTACACAGATACGCAGTATTTT. This sequence encodes CAISGRTSGYTDTQYF. The V call is TRBV10-3, the J call TRBJ2-3, with 11 bases identical to TRBD2. CDR3 length: 16 amino acids. The germline V gene has CDR1 ENHRY and CDR2 SYGVKD. The J segment lost 2 bases and the V segment lost 4 bases, leaving 5 bases of the junction unmatched.

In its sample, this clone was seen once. The CDR3 nucleotides are TGTGCCAGCAGTTTAGGTCAGGGTGAGGGCAATCAGCCCCAGCATTTT. Its translation: CASSLGQGEGNQPQHF. This chain connects TRBV27 to TRBJ1-5; tentatively, D is TRBD1 (5 bases). The germline gives CDR1 MNHEY, CDR2 SMNVEV (reference sequence). V was cut by 2 bases and J by 2 bases, with 13 bases left in between. This CDR3 spans 16 amino acids.